Here is one TCR beta chain with its context. This record belongs to a study of blood T cell repertoires in COVID-19. The wider study: Samples representing acute and convalescent COVID-19 were sourced from the United States, Italy and Spain. T cells, B-cell-depleted T cells, or PBMCs supplied cDNA or gDNA.

Sequencing used immunoSEQ multiplex PCR; TCRdb keeps in-frame clones, though not all of them. The sample holds some 270,000 clones, about 89% seen once. The V end was cut by 8 bases, the J end by 10 bases, with 15 bases between. This CDR3 is 12 amino acids long. The receptor was derived from a man aged 50-59 years with acute or convalescent COVID-19. V and J are TRBV12-3 or TRBV12-4 and TRBJ2-1; D ambiguous. Sample: peripheral blood. The CDR3 loop reads CASQAPTGEQFF. CDR3 in DNA: TGTGCCAGCCAAGCACCGACCGGGGAGCAGTTCTTC.